Here is one T cell receptor beta chain with its context. The antigen remains undetermined. This entry is derived from a study of OX40 agonist ivuxolimab in advanced cancers. Study-level findings and limits: Normalized T-cell clonal expansion was also low in a subset of nonresponders.

Using immunoSEQ multiplex PCR, the repertoire was profiled, and TCRdb retains in-frame clones only, with some absent. The table lists approximately 98,000 clones, under 90% of them singletons, with roughly 5.5% in the top ten. The CDR3 has 14 amino acids. Trimming took 5 bases from V and 2 from J; bases not matched to a gene: 0. Looked up from germline, CDR1 is MNHEY and CDR2 is SMNVEV (reference sequence). The J gene is TRBJ2-1, the V gene TRBV27; 10 bases fit TRBD2. Sequences were derived from CD4+ or CD8+ T cells sorted from blood, sampled in a trial of the OX40 agonist ivuxolimab. This TCR derives from an adult with an advanced solid tumor such as melanoma, head and neck, liver or kidney cancer. This CDR3 reads CASSGTSAYNEQFF. The CDR3 coding sequence is TGTGCCAGCAGTGGGACTAGCGCCTACAATGAGCAGTTCTTC.